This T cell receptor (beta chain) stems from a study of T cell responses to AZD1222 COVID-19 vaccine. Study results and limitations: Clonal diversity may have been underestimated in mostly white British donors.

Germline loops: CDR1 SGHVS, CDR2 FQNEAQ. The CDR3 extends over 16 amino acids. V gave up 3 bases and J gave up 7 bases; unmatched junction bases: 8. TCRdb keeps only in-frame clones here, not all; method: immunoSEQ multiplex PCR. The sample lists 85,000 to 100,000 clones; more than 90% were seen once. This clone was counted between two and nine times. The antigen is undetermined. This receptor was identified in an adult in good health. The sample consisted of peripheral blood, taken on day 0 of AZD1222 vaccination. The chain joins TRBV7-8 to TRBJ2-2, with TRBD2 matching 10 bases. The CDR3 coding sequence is TGTGCCAGCAGCTTCCTAGCGGGGGCCAACTACGGGGAGCTGTTTTTT. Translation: CASSFLAGANYGELFF.